Each of the 9 T cell receptor beta chains below was sequenced from the same sample in a study of T cells in lung cancer brain metastases. Produced via immunoSEQ multiplex PCR; TCRdb's table is partial and in-frame only. The profile shows roughly 5,000 clones, roughly 89% of them singletons. The specimen was tumor tissue from the primary lung tumor. The receptors were sampled from a woman aged 45-65 years with non-small cell lung cancer.

This clone was picked up a small number of times. The chain couples TRBV29-1 to TRBJ2-1; TRBD1 might be the D (5 bases). The germline V and J ends were trimmed by 7 bases and 0 bases, with 13 bases remaining between them. The CDR3 has 14 residues. Germline values: CDR1 SQVTM, CDR2 ANQGSEA. CDR3 in DNA: TGCAGCGCGAAGACAGCAAGCTCCTACAATGAGCAGTTCTTC. Protein sequence: CSAKTASSYNEQFF.

The V call is TRBV7-6, the J call TRBJ1-1; perhaps TRBD1 as D (6 bases). The ends were cut back, 4 bases at V and 0 bases at J, with 15 bases in the middle. CDR3 length equals 16 residues. CDR1 SGHVS and CDR2 FNYEAQ come from the germline V gene. The CDR3 DNA sequence: TGTGCCAGCAGCTCTTTAAAGGGGGAGATGAACACTGAAGCTTTCTTT. Its protein product is CASSSLKGEMNTEAFF. Filled out from reference TRBV7-6 and TRBJ1-1, the complete variable domain reads GAGVSQSPRYKVTKRGQDVALRCDPISGHVSLYWYRQALGQGPEFLTYFNYEAQQDKSGLPNDRFSAERPEGSISTLTIQRTEQRDSAMYRCASSSLKGEMNTEAFFGQGTRLTVV.

The V call is TRBV28, the J call TRBJ2-7; perhaps TRBD2 as D (5 bases). CDR3 size: 15 residues. Trimming left V 5 bases short and J 5 bases short, with 19 bases between. CDR1 and CDR2 from the germline V gene are MDHEN and SYDVKM. The CDR3 here is CASSTAAAVKNEQYF. In DNA form, the CDR3 reads TGTGCCAGCAGTACAGCTGCAGCGGTCAAGAACGAGCAGTACTTC.

The J gene is TRBJ2-7, the V gene TRBV6-1; TRBD1 matches at 8 bases. Germline V gene sequence: CDR1 MNHNS, CDR2 SASEGT. The CDR3 has 15 residues. Germline trimming cut 7 bases from V and 4 bases from J; bases unmatched to any gene: 12. This chain's CDR3 is CASIFVRTGSYEQYF. The CDR3 nucleotides read TGTGCCAGCATTTTTGTTCGGACAGGGAGTTACGAGCAGTACTTC.

The V gene is TRBV6-4, the J gene TRBJ2-3; the D is unclear. Germline CDR1 is MRHNA and CDR2 is SNTAGT. The V end lost 6 bases, the J end lost 2 bases, and 12 bases lay between the germline ends. The CDR3 length is 14 residues. Here the CDR3 reads CASSEQSTTDTQYF. DNA for the CDR3: TGTGCCAGCAGCGAACAGAGTACCACAGATACGCAGTATTTT.

This chain links TRBV6-5 with TRBJ1-4; D possibly corresponds to TRBD1 (5 bases). Trimming took off 9 bases at V and 2 bases at J, with 13 bases between the two ends. Germline lookup yields CDR1 MNHEY and CDR2 SVGAGI. The CDR3 covers 14 residues. CDR3 residues: CASSPTATNEKLFF. The DNA for the CDR3 is TGTGCCAGTTCTCCGACAGCTACTAATGAAAAACTGTTTTTT.

CDR3 DNA: TGTGCCAGTAGTGTCGGTTTTTCTGGAAACACCATATATTTT. It translates to CASSVGFSGNTIYF. J is TRBJ1-3 and V is TRBV19, with D uncertain. CDR3 length equals 14 residues. V lost 5 bases to trimming and J lost 1 base, with 9 bases between them. Germline V lookup: CDR1 LNHDA, CDR2 SQIVND (reference sequence).

The CDR3 is CASSFPGGPGTTQYF. CDR3 bases: TGTGCCAGCAGTTTTCCGGGAGGGCCAGGAACGACGCAGTATTTT. The genes are TRBV28 and TRBJ2-3; TRBD2 matches 8 bases. This CDR3 is built from 15 residues. Germline assignment: CDR1 MDHEN and CDR2 SYDVKM. Unmatched junction bases numbered 11, after V lost 3 bases and J lost 9 bases.

The sample holds one count of this clone. The chain is built from TRBV6-4 and TRBJ2-3; 12 nucleotides line up with TRBD1. The CDR3 totals 15 residues. V was pared by 3 bases and J by 4 bases, with 2 bases of the junction left unmatched. CDR1 is MRHNA, CDR2 SNTAGT, per germline. In DNA, the CDR3 is TGTGCCAGCAGTGAAGGGACAGGGGGCGCAGATACGCAGTATTTT. Amino acids: CASSEGTGGADTQYF.